These T cell receptor beta chains were read from a single sample in a study of PD-L1 blockade in urothelial cancer. Only in-frame clones appear in the TCRdb table, and some are missing; sequencing was by immunoSEQ multiplex PCR. The table lists some 45,000 clones, about 91% of them singletons. The input for sequencing was PBMCs, taken around atezolizumab (anti-PD-L1) treatment. Every receptor here comes from an elderly man with urothelial cancer. Both conserved end residues are part of each CDR3. Each record gives: V gene, clone size, CDR3 length, D gene, J gene, CDR3 protein, CDR3 DNA. A D gene is named only where the DNA matches it firmly. Clone size, where shown, is once, few, many, or a class for clones that have expanded.

v_call: TRBV18
clone_size: .
cdr3_length: 13
d_call: .
j_call: TRBJ1-1
cdr3_aa: CASSPPARRGAFF
cdr3_nt: TGTGCCAGCTCACCACCAGCCCGAAGAGGAGCTTTCTTT

v_call: TRBV2
clone_size: .
cdr3_length: 14
d_call: .
j_call: TRBJ2-2
cdr3_aa: CASGSQVNTGELFF
cdr3_nt: TGTGCCAGCGGAAGCCAGGTGAACACCGGGGAGCTGTTTTTT

v_call: TRBV5-1
clone_size: .
cdr3_length: 18
d_call: .
j_call: TRBJ2-7
cdr3_aa: CASSLRGSPKGGPYEQYF
cdr3_nt: TGCGCCAGCAGCTTGAGGGGCAGTCCCAAAGGAGGGCCCTACGAGCAGTACTTC

v_call: TRBV5-1
clone_size: .
cdr3_length: 15
d_call: .
j_call: TRBJ1-2
cdr3_aa: CASSARVGSGYGYTF
cdr3_nt: TGCGCCAGCAGCGCCCGTGTGGGTTCAGGATATGGCTACACCTTC

v_call: TRBV7-9
clone_size: .
cdr3_length: 14
d_call: TRBD1
j_call: TRBJ2-7
cdr3_aa: CASSLAGTAYEQYF
cdr3_nt: TGTGCCAGCAGCTTAGCCGGGACAGCCTACGAGCAGTACTTC

v_call: TRBV6-6
clone_size: .
cdr3_length: 13
d_call: .
j_call: TRBJ1-5
cdr3_aa: CASGKRENQPQHF
cdr3_nt: TGTGCCAGCGGTAAACGGGAGAATCAGCCCCAGCATTTT

v_call: TRBV28
clone_size: few
cdr3_length: 12
d_call: .
j_call: TRBJ1-2
cdr3_aa: CASSPPGGGYTF
cdr3_nt: TGTGCCAGCAGTCCGCCGGGGGGTGGCTACACCTTC

v_call: TRBV7-6
clone_size: .
cdr3_length: 15
d_call: .
j_call: TRBJ1-2
cdr3_aa: CASSRIQGPGGGYTF
cdr3_nt: TGTGCCAGCAGCCGAATACAGGGCCCTGGTGGAGGCTACACCTTC

v_call: TRBV12-5
clone_size: few
cdr3_length: 15
d_call: .
j_call: TRBJ1-1
cdr3_aa: CASGLGQSMNTEAFF
cdr3_nt: TGTGCTAGTGGTCTAGGACAGTCTATGAACACTGAAGCTTTCTTT

v_call: TRBV19
clone_size: .
cdr3_length: 15
d_call: .
j_call: TRBJ1-5
cdr3_aa: CASSINSLSNQPQHF
cdr3_nt: TGTGCCAGTAGTATAAACAGCCTTAGCAATCAGCCCCAGCATTTT

v_call: TRBV28
clone_size: .
cdr3_length: 12
d_call: .
j_call: TRBJ1-3
cdr3_aa: CASSWAPGQLYF
cdr3_nt: TGTGCCAGCAGCTGGGCACCGGGACAACTATATTTT

v_call: TRBV9
clone_size: .
cdr3_length: 15
d_call: .
j_call: TRBJ2-7
cdr3_aa: CASSVGLGLSYEQYF
cdr3_nt: TGTGCCAGCAGCGTAGGTTTAGGACTCTCCTACGAGCAGTACTTC

v_call: TRBV10-1
clone_size: .
cdr3_length: 15
d_call: .
j_call: TRBJ2-3
cdr3_aa: CASSVRQGGTDTQYF
cdr3_nt: TGCGCCAGCAGTGTCCGCCAGGGTGGGACAGATACGCAGTATTTT

v_call: TRBV27
clone_size: .
cdr3_length: 14
d_call: .
j_call: TRBJ2-3
cdr3_aa: CASSYQGWTDTQYF
cdr3_nt: TGTGCCAGCAGTTATCAGGGCTGGACAGATACGCAGTATTTT

v_call: TRBV4-3
clone_size: .
cdr3_length: 15
d_call: .
j_call: TRBJ1-2
cdr3_aa: CASSQDPGVRNGYTF
cdr3_nt: TGCGCCAGCAGCCAAGATCCAGGGGTGAGAAATGGCTACACCTTC

v_call: TRBV10-3
clone_size: .
cdr3_length: 13
d_call: TRBD2
j_call: TRBJ2-3
cdr3_aa: CATLAETADTQYF
cdr3_nt: TGTGCCACCCTAGCGGAAACAGCAGATACGCAGTATTTT